Detailed here is one T cell receptor (beta chain). Its matching antigen is unknown. In germline, CDR1 is MNHNS, CDR2 SASEGT. The CDR3 is 13 amino acids. V lost 8 bases and J lost 4; bases outside the gene matches: 5. The entry originates in a study of cytomegalovirus exposure and HLA in healthy donors. Study as a whole: From about 179 million T cells, an earlier analysis saw roughly 120 million unique TCR beta sequences.

Whole-study findings and limits: Specificity for CMV antigens was confirmed in vitro for a few of the CMV-associated chains. A cluster of highly shared sequence variants was likely a sequencing artifact.

Both 60 Vbeta primers and 13 Jbeta primers went into the PCR. Sequenced by immunoSEQ multiplex PCR; TCRdb stores in-frame clones only, minus some. The profile covers some 120,000 clones, with roughly 9% appearing a single time and less than 4% taken by the ten largest. Specimen: PBMCs. The genes are TRBV6-1 and TRBJ2-7; TRBD2 aligns across 10 bases. The source is a man aged 30 to 45 in good health and CMV-seronegative. The CDR3 reads CASRGLAEYEQYF. In nucleotides, the CDR3 is TGTGCCAGCCGCGGACTAGCGGAATACGAGCAGTACTTC.